Detailed here is one T cell receptor beta chain. Its target is unknown. The source of the sample is a study of TIL therapy for anti-PD-1-resistant metastatic lung cancer. As for the study in general: Patients had a median age of almost 55 years (range 38-75).

Time point described: pre-treatment sample, taken before nivolumab and TIL therapy. Sequencing used immunoSEQ v3. TCRdb keeps only in-frame clones here, not all; method: immunoSEQ multiplex PCR. The sample includes approximately 57,000 clones, approximately 78% of them seen just once. The CDR3 runs to 13 residues. Germline V lookup: CDR1 MDHEN, CDR2 SYDVKM. The J segment lost 3 bases and the V segment lost 7 bases, leaving 6 bases of the junction unmatched. Whole-study results and caveats: TIL clonotype persistence in blood showed no apparent association with response.

The TCR originated in a person between 25 and 80 years old with non-small cell lung cancer. The sequencing used blood, collected at baseline. The V call is TRBV28, the J call TRBJ2-7; 7 bases map to TRBD1. CDR3 residues: CASIETGNYEQYF. CDR3 coding DNA: TGTGCCAGCATTGAGACAGGGAACTACGAGCAGTACTTC.